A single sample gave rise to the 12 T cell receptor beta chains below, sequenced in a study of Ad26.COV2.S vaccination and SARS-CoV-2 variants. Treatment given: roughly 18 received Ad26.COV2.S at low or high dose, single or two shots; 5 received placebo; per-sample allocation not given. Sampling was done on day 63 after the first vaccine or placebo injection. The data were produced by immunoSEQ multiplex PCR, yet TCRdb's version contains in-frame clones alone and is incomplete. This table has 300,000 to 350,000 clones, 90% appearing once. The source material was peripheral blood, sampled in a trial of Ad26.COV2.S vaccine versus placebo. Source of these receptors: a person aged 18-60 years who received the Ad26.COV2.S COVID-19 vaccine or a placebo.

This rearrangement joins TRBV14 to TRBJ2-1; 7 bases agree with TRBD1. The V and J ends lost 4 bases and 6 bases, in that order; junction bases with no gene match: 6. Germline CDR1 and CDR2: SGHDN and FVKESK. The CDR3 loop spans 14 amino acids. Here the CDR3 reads CASSLAGTVNEQFF. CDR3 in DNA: TGTGCCAGCAGCCTAGCCGGGACAGTCAATGAGCAGTTCTTC.

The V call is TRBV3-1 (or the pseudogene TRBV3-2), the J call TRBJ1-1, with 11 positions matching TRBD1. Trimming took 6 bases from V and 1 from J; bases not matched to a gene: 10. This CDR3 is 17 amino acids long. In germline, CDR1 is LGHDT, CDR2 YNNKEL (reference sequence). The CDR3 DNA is TGTGCCAGCAGTCCTTTCCTTGGGACAGGGGGGAACACTGAAGCTTTCTTT. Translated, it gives CASSPFLGTGGNTEAFF.

The CDR3 spells CASSLANDRANLYEQYF. DNA of the CDR3: TGCGCCAGCAGCTTGGCCAATGACAGGGCTAACCTCTACGAGCAGTACTTC. This sequence joins TRBV5-1 and TRBJ2-7, with 7 bases matching TRBD1. Germline loops: CDR1 SGHRS, CDR2 YFSETQ. This CDR3 is built from 17 residues. With 0 bases clipped from V and 3 bases from J, the junction kept 12 bases outside the gene matches.

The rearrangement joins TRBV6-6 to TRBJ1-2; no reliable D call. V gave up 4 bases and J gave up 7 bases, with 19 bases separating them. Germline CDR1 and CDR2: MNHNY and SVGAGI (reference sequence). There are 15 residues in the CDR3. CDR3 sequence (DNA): TGTGCCAGCAGTTCCACTCTCGAGCACCGTCCTGGCTACACCTTC. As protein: CASSSTLEHRPGYTF.

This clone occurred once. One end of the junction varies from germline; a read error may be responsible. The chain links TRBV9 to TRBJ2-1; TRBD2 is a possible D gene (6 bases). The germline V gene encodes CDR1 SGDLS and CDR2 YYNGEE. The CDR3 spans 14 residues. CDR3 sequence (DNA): TGTGCCAGCAGTGTAGTTGGAGGGAACAATGAGCAGTTCTTC. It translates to CASSVVGGNNEQFF.

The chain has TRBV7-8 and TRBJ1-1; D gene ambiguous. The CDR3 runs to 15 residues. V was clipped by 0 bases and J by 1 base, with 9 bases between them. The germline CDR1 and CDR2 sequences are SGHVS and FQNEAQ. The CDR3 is CASSLAIGRNTEAFF. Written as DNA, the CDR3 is TGTGCCAGCAGCTTAGCAATAGGGAGGAACACTGAAGCTTTCTTT.

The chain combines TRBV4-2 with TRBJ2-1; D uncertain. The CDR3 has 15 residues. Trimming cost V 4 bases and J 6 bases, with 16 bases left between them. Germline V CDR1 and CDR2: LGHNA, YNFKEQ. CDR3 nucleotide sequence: TGTGCCAGCAGCCTGGGCTCCGCTCTGGGCAATGAGCAGTTCTTC. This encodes CASSLGSALGNEQFF.

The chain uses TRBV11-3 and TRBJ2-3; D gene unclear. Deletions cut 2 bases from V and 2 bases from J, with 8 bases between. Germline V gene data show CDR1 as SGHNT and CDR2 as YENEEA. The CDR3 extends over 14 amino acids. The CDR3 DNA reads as TGTGCCAGCAGCTTACAAGGGCCCACAGATACGCAGTATTTT. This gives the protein CASSLQGPTDTQYF. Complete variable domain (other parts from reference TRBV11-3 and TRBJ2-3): EAGVVQSPRYKIIEKKQPVAFWCNPISGHNTLYWYLQNLGQGPELLIRYENEEAVDDSQLPKDRFSAERLKGVDSTLKIQPAELGDSAVYLCASSLQGPTDTQYFGPGTRLTVL.

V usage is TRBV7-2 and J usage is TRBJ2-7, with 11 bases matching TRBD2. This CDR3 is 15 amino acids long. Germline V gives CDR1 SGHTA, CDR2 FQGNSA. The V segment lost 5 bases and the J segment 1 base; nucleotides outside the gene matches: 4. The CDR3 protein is CASSRTSGGSYEQYV. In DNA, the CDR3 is TGTGCCAGCAGCCGTACTAGCGGGGGTTCCTACGAGCAGTACGTC.

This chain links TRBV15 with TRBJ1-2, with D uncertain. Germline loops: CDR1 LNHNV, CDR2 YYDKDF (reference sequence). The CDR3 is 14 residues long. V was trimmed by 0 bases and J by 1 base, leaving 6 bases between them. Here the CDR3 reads CATSRDNSNYGYTF. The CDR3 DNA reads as TGTGCCACCAGCAGAGATAACAGTAACTATGGCTACACCTTC.

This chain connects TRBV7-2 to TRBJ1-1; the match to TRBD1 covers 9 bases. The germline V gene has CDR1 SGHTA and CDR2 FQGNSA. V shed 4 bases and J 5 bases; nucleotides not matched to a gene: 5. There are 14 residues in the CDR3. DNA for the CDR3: TGTGCCAGCAGCTCAGGGACAGGGAATACTGAAGCTTTCTTT. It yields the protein CASSSGTGNTEAFF.

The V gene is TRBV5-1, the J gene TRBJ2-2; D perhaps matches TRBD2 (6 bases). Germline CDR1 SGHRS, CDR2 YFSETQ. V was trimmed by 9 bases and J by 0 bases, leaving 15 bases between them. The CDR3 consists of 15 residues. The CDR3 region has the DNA TGCGCCACCCAACGGGGGAACGCGAACACCGGGGAGCTGTTTTTT. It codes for CATQRGNANTGELFF.